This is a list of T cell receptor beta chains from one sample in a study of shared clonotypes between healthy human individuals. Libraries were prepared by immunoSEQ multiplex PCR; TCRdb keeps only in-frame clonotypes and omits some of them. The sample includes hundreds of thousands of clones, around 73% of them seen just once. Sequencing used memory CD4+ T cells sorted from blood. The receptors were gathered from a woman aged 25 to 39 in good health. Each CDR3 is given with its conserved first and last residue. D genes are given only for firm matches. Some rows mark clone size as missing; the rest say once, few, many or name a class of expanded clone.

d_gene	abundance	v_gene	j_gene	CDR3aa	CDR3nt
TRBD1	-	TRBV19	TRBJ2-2	CASTTGQGRPTTGELFF	TGTGCCAGTACCACGGGACAGGGAAGGCCAACCACCGGGGAGCTGTTTTTT
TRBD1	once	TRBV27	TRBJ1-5	CASSDRTGGNQPQHF	TGTGCCAGCAGCGATCGGACAGGGGGGAATCAGCCCCAGCATTTT
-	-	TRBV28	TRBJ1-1	CASSSFGTPGGGAFF	TGTGCCAGCAGTTCCTTCGGGACCCCGGGAGGTGGAGCTTTCTTT
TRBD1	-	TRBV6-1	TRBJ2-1	CATRRTGFILEQFF	TGTGCCACTCGTCGGACAGGGTTTATCTTAGAGCAGTTCTTC
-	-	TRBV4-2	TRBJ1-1	CASSQDGQGTEAFF	TGTGCCAGCAGCCAAGATGGGCAGGGGACTGAAGCTTTCTTT
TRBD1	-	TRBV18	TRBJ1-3	CASSPDTGAGNTIYF	TGTGCCAGCTCACCCGACACAGGGGCTGGAAACACCATATATTTT
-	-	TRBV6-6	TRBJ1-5	CASSRTAWGNQPQHF	TGTGCCAGCAGTCGCACCGCCTGGGGGAATCAGCCCCAGCATTTT
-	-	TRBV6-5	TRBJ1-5	CASGGVDQPQHF	TGTGCCAGCGGGGGTGTTGATCAGCCCCAGCATTTT
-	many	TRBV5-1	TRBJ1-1	CASSLPAMNTEAFF	TGCGCCAGCAGCCTCCCCGCTATGAACACTGAAGCTTTCTTT
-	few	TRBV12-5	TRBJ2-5	CASGEQETQYF	TGTGCTAGTGGTGAACAAGAGACCCAGTACTTC